Each of the 21 T cell receptor beta chains below was sequenced from the same sample in a study of vaccination and CD4 T cells after COVID-19. Treatment denoted: roughly 10-day PBMC culture with coronavirus spike peptide pools or control peptides (ViraFEST assay). Sequenced with the Oncomine TCR Beta short-read assay was DNA taken from cultured CD4+ T cells. TCRdb called the PCR reads again in MiXCR, with one record for every CDR3 protein. Of some 16,000 distinct CDR3 sequences in the sample, approximately 72% were seen once. Their antigens are not known. Here the sequenced sample was CD4+ T cells from blood, cultured in vitro, taken after SARS-CoV-2 vaccination. The receptors were gathered from a human donor who received a COVID-19 vaccine.

The chain uses TRBV19 and TRBJ1-2; 9 nucleotides agree with TRBD1. This CDR3 spans 15 amino acids. Per the germline V gene, CDR1 is LNHDA and CDR2 is SQIVND (reference sequence). V shed 4 bases and J 7 bases; nucleotides not matched to a gene: 10. CDR3: CASSTWRQGVVGYTF. In DNA form, the CDR3 reads TGTGCCAGTAGTACCTGGCGACAGGGGGTGGTTGGCTACACCTTC.

This chain uses TRBV30 with TRBJ1-2; perhaps TRBD1 as D (5 bases). V was trimmed by 0 bases and J by 6 bases, leaving 11 bases between them. Per germline, CDR1 GTSNPN and CDR2 SVGIG (reference sequence). The CDR3 contains 13 residues. CDR3 protein: CAWSVSGRNGYTF. The DNA of the CDR3 is TGTGCCTGGAGTGTGTCAGGGAGAAATGGCTACACCTTC. The whole variable domain, remainder taken from reference TRBV30 and TRBJ1-2, is SQTIHQWPATLVQPVGSPLSLECTVEGTSNPNLYWYRQAAGRGLQLLFYSVGIGQISSEVPQNLSASRPQDRQFILSSKKLLLSDSGFYLCAWSVSGRNGYTFGSGTRLTVV.

The table lists this clonotype with a count of one. The rearrangement links TRBV6-1 to TRBJ2-5; 10 nucleotides match TRBD2. Germline assignment: CDR1 MNHNS and CDR2 SASEGT. With V trimmed by 4 bases and J by 2 bases, 7 bases remained unmatched. CDR3 length equals 16 residues. This CDR3 is CASSVFSGGIQETQYF. CDR3 coding DNA: TGTGCCAGCAGTGTATTTAGCGGGGGGATTCAAGAGACCCAGTACTTC.

The chain has TRBV15 and TRBJ2-5, with 9 bases that match TRBD2. The V gene's germline CDR1 is LNHNV and CDR2 YYDKDF (reference sequence). V gave up 5 bases and J gave up 6 bases; unmatched junction bases: 7. There are 14 residues in the CDR3. CDR3 DNA sequence: TGTGCCACCAGCGGGGGCGGGGGGGCGCAGACCCAGTACTTC. Translated, it gives CATSGGGGAQTQYF.

This chain uses TRBV20-1 with TRBJ1-5; maybe TRBD1 (6 bases). The CDR3 extends over 13 amino acids. Trimming removed 4 bases at V and 6 bases at J, with 13 bases between. Germline V gene lookup returns CDR1 DFQATT and CDR2 SNEGSKA (reference sequence). The CDR3 region is CSAISRGSQPQHF. The DNA for the CDR3 is TGCAGTGCTATCTCCAGGGGTAGTCAGCCCCAGCATTTT.

V and J are TRBV6-4 and TRBJ1-5; D is uncertain. V was clipped by 0 bases and J by 0 bases, with 21 bases between them. Per germline, CDR1 MRHNA and CDR2 SNTAGT. The CDR3 spans 20 residues. The CDR3: CASSDSRGRNFTRSNQPQHF. CDR3 DNA sequence: TGTGCCAGCAGTGACTCTCGAGGTCGAAATTTCACCCGTAGCAATCAGCCCCAGCATTTT.

This clonotype came up once. This chain links TRBV4-2 with TRBJ1-5; the D gene is possibly TRBD1 (6 bases). In germline, CDR1 is LGHNA, CDR2 YNFKEQ. The CDR3 has 16 amino acids. Trimming stripped 0 bases from V and 8 bases from J, with 17 bases between. Here the CDR3 DNA reads TGTGCCAGCAGCCAAGATCTAGGGCAGGGGTTGAAGCCCCAGCATTTT. It codes for CASSQDLGQGLKPQHF.

The chain links TRBV4-2 to TRBJ2-3; D uncertain. Per germline, CDR1 LGHNA and CDR2 YNFKEQ. This CDR3 spans 13 amino acids. V gave up 1 base and J gave up 6 bases, with 8 bases separating them. The CDR3 nucleotides read TGTGCCAGCAGCCAAGGTCGTAGGGATACGCAGTATTTT. The encoded protein is CASSQGRRDTQYF.

The chain carries TRBV12-3 or TRBV12-4 and TRBJ2-3; 8 bases are shared with TRBD2. The CDR3 loop spans 13 amino acids. V dropped 5 bases and J dropped 3; count of bases not matched to a gene: 1. CDR3 sequence: CASSSGGTDTQYF. DNA for the CDR3: TGTGCCAGCAGTAGCGGGGGAACAGATACGCAGTATTTT.

This rearrangement joins TRBV25-1 to TRBJ2-3; D is unclear. With 5 bases removed from V and 0 bases from J, the gap between germline ends came to 6 bases. This CDR3 region has 13 residues. CDR1 is MGHDK and CDR2 is SYGVNS in the germline V gene. CDR3 DNA sequence: TGTGCCAGCAGTCAGACTAGCACAGATACGCAGTATTTT. Translated, it gives CASSQTSTDTQYF.

This rearrangement joins TRBV9 to TRBJ1-6; D is uncertain. The V end was cut by 0 bases, the J end by 7 bases, with 11 bases between. The germline V gene has CDR1 SGDLS and CDR2 YYNGEE. This CDR3 region has 15 residues. The CDR3 DNA follows: TGTGCCAGCAGCGTAGGACCGCACAGCAATTCACCCCTCCACTTT. The encoded protein is CASSVGPHSNSPLHF.

The chain has TRBV27 and TRBJ1-2; 9 nucleotides line up with TRBD1. Trimming at V came to 4 bases and at J to 2 bases, leaving 8 bases not matched to a gene. Germline V gives CDR1 MNHEY, CDR2 SMNVEV (reference sequence). This CDR3 region has 16 residues. The CDR3 loop is CASSSTRTGVNYGYTF. The CDR3 nucleotides read TGTGCCAGCAGTTCGACCCGGACAGGGGTAAACTATGGCTACACCTTC.

The V and J genes are TRBV20-1 and TRBJ1-1; a weak D match, TRBD1 (6 bases). The CDR3 is 14 amino acids. V lost 3 bases and J lost 1, with 12 bases in between. Germline V lookup: CDR1 DFQATT, CDR2 SNEGSKA (reference sequence). In DNA form, the CDR3 reads TGCAGTGCTAGGATGACAGGCGGGAACACTGAAGCTTTCTTT. This gives the protein CSARMTGGNTEAFF.

The chain is built from TRBV30 and TRBJ1-6; no clear D. The CDR3 contains 15 residues. Germline V gene lookup returns CDR1 GTSNPN and CDR2 SVGIG (reference sequence). V was clipped by 0 bases and J by 3 bases, with 9 bases between them. For the CDR3, the DNA is TGTGCCTGGAGTGTAGGGAACAGCTATAATTCACCCCTCCACTTT. This encodes CAWSVGNSYNSPLHF.

V gene TRBV6-1 combines with J gene TRBJ2-3; 9 bases line up with TRBD1. V lost 5 bases, J lost 7 bases, and 19 bases stayed unmatched. Germline V gene sequence: CDR1 MNHNS, CDR2 SASEGT. The CDR3 totals 18 residues. CDR3: CASSRRDFSGTGRHTQYF. CDR3 nucleotide sequence: TGTGCCAGCAGTCGGCGCGACTTTTCGGGGACAGGGCGTCATACGCAGTATTTT.

The genes are TRBV2 and TRBJ2-3; TRBD2 agrees at 11 bases. Germline-derived CDR1 and CDR2 are SNHLY and FYNNEI. The CDR3 covers 15 residues. With V trimmed by 7 bases and J by 0 bases, 3 bases remained unmatched. Here the CDR3 reads CASTTSGGSTDTQYF. CDR3 nucleotides: TGTGCCAGCACCACTAGCGGGGGTAGCACAGATACGCAGTATTTT.

The rearrangement links TRBV6-1 to TRBJ1-5, with a weak D call TRBD1 (6 bases). The length of the CDR3 is 16 residues. Deletions cut 6 bases from V and 1 base from J, with 16 bases between. From germline, CDR1 is MNHNS and CDR2 SASEGT. CDR3 in amino acids: CASSLVQGRSNQPQHF. The DNA for the CDR3 is TGTGCCAGCAGCCTTGTACAGGGACGAAGCAATCAGCCCCAGCATTTT.

Written as DNA, the CDR3 is TGTGCCAGCAGTCCTGGGTACAGGGGATCTAGCTCCTACGAGCAGTACTTC. It encodes CASSPGYRGSSSYEQYF. The chain uses TRBV2 and TRBJ2-7, with TRBD1 matching over 7 bases. The germline CDR1 and CDR2 sequences are SNHLY and FYNNEI. Unmatched junction bases numbered 13, after V lost 5 bases and J lost 0 bases. This CDR3 has 17 amino acids. The full variable domain, with the rest looked up from reference TRBV2 and TRBJ2-7, is EPEVTQTPSHQVTQMGQEVILRCVPISNHLYFYWYRQILGQKVEFLVSFYNNEISEKSEIFDDQFSVERPDGSNFTLKIRSTKLEDSAMYFCASSPGYRGSSSYEQYFGPGTRLTVT.

This sequence joins TRBV24-1 and TRBJ1-2, with a weak D call TRBD1 (6 bases). This CDR3 spans 18 amino acids. V lost 4 bases, J lost 7 bases, and 27 bases lay in between. The germline V gene encodes CDR1 KGHDR and CDR2 SFDVKD. The CDR3, as DNA: TGTGCCACCAGTGACCAACGAACACGGGGGGCCCCCGGGGGTGGCTACACCTTC. Translating it yields CATSDQRTRGAPGGGYTF.

This chain connects TRBV5-4 to TRBJ2-5; D uncertain. Trimming cost V 1 base and J 2 bases, with 3 bases left between them. Germline assignment: CDR1 SGHNT and CDR2 YYREEE (reference sequence). This CDR3 comprises 12 residues. As DNA, the CDR3 is TGTGCCAGCAGCTTGCCGCAAGAGACCCAGTACTTC. Translation gives CASSLPQETQYF.

J is TRBJ1-1 and V is TRBV6-5; D may be TRBD1 (5 bases). This CDR3 has 15 amino acids. V lost 2 bases, J lost 5 bases, and 15 bases lay in between. Germline-derived CDR1 and CDR2 are MNHEY and SVGAGI. DNA of the CDR3: TGTGCCAGCAGTTACCTCGGGTCGGGGCGGACTGAAGCTTTCTTT. Translating gives CASSYLGSGRTEAFF.